These 7 T cell receptor beta chains came from one sample sequenced in a study of metastatic and nonmetastatic thyroid tumors. The entire patient cohort was treatment-naive prior to thyroid surgery. Using MiXCR, TCRdb reanalyzed the PCR reads. The table has tens of thousands of clones, approximately 30% seen once. Material for sequencing was blood. The receptor set was obtained from a female donor with papillary thyroid cancer or a benign thyroid nodule (not recorded which). Some clones in this sample may be carry-over from other donors' samples.

There are many counts of this clone. It may be a read error: a sequence one base away is much more abundant. The genes are TRBV6-2 or TRBV6-3 and TRBJ2-7; the D is unclear. Trimming shortened V by 6 bases and J by 2 bases, and 14 bases separated the two germline ends. CDR1 is MNHEY and CDR2 is SVGEGT in the germline V gene. This CDR3 spans 14 amino acids. The CDR3 bases are TGTGCCAGCAGCCTCATCGACGCCACCTACGAGCAGTACTTC. Translated: CASSLIDATYEQYF.

This chain joins TRBV7-9 and TRBJ1-2; 7 bases line up with TRBD1. From germline, CDR1 is SEHNR and CDR2 FQNEAQ (reference sequence). The CDR3 is 13 amino acids. V shed 5 bases and J 6 bases; nucleotides not matched to a gene: 6. Here the CDR3 DNA reads TGTGCCAGCAGCCCAGCGACAGGGAATGGCTACACCTTC. Its translation: CASSPATGNGYTF. The full variable domain, in which reference TRBV7-9 and TRBJ1-2 provide the parts outside the CDR3, is DTGVSQNPRHKITKRGQNVTFRCDPISEHNRLYWYRQTLGQGPEFLTYFQNEAQLEKSRLLSDRFSAERPKGSFSTLEIQRTEQGDSAMYLCASSPATGNGYTFGSGTRLTVV.

This chain links TRBV20-1 with TRBJ2-7, with a possible D match to TRBD2 (5 bases). Germline assignment: CDR1 DFQATT and CDR2 SNEGSKA (reference sequence). Trimming stripped 3 bases from V and 4 bases from J, with 16 bases between. The CDR3 consists of 14 residues. CDR3 in amino acids: CSASEGLIGYEQYF. The CDR3 DNA reads TGCAGTGCTAGTGAGGGCCTCATCGGGTACGAGCAGTACTTC.

This clone occurred many times. The chain uses TRBV12-3 or TRBV12-4 and TRBJ1-2; D is unresolved. V was shortened by 5 bases and J by 7 bases, with 8 bases between the two germline ends. This CDR3 has 11 residues. In nucleotides, the CDR3 is TGTGCCAGCAGTAAGGCCTCTGGCTACACCTTC. It encodes CASSKASGYTF.

Points on this clone: A much bigger clone sits one base away, suggesting this may be a read error. This chain links TRBV3-1 with TRBJ1-2; D is possibly TRBD1 (6 bases). In germline, CDR1 is LGHDT, CDR2 YNNKEL (reference sequence). This CDR3 is 15 amino acids long. The CDR3 sequence: CASIRDRSFNHGYTF. CDR3 in DNA: TGTGCCAGCATCCGAGACAGGAGCTTTAACCATGGCTACACCTTC.

The chain recombines TRBV6-1 with TRBJ1-1, with 11 bases aligning to TRBD1. Germline V lookup: CDR1 MNHNS, CDR2 SASEGT. Trimming removed 6 bases from V and 10 bases from J; junction bases left unmatched: 10. The CDR3 runs 14 residues. Here the CDR3 reads CASRRGQGEFRAFF. The CDR3 nucleotides are TGTGCCAGCAGGCGGGGACAGGGGGAATTCCGAGCTTTCTTT.

Concerning this clone: One end of the junction varies from germline; a read error may be responsible. V usage is TRBV7-9 and J usage is TRBJ1-1; D is uncertain. The CDR3 contains 14 residues. CDR1 and CDR2 from the germline V gene are SEHNR and FQNEAQ (reference sequence). CDR3 region: CASSLLDMNTEALF. The CDR3 DNA reads as TGTGCCAGCAGCTTACTCGACATGAACACTGAAGCTTTATTT.